The 5 T cell receptor beta chains reported below all come from one sample, sequenced in a study of read filtering for tumor transcriptome and immune sequencing. This library used roughly 430 ng RNA and molecular barcoded adaptors spanning alpha/delta and beta/gamma chains. From the reads, TCRdb called clonotypes with MiXCR, one entry per CDR3 protein. The sample has more than 35,000 distinct CDR3 sequences, roughly 12% seen once. The source material was a population of CD138-negative cells sorted from bone marrow. These receptors were collected from a donor at least 40 years old with multiple myeloma.

Note on this clonotype: A much larger clone sits a single nucleotide away, making a read error possible. The J gene is TRBJ1-5, the V gene TRBV28, with D perhaps TRBD1 (5 bases). Germline CDR1 and CDR2: MDHEN and SYDVKM. The CDR3 sequence is 14 residues long. Trimming left V 8 bases short and J 3 bases short, with 14 bases between. CDR3 region: CASCGDGLNQPQHF. In DNA, the CDR3 is TGTGCCAGCTGTGGGGACGGTCTCAATCAGCCCCAGCATTTT.

V is TRBV29-1 and J is TRBJ2-1, with D possibly TRBD2 on 5 matching bases. The CDR3 runs 14 residues. Germline CDR1 and CDR2: SQVTM and ANQGSEA. V was shortened by 5 bases and J by 9 bases, with 20 bases between the two germline ends. The CDR3 region is CSVQVRGDYIEQFF. The CDR3 nucleotides read TGCAGCGTTCAAGTTCGGGGAGATTATATTGAGCAGTTCTTC.

CDR3 sequence (DNA): TGTGCCAGCTCACCACAAGGGCCCGGGGAGCTGTTTTTT. Translated: CASSPQGPGELFF. This chain uses TRBV18 with TRBJ2-2; D is undetermined. The germline CDR1 and CDR2 sequences are KGHSH and LQKENI. The CDR3 is 13 amino acids. Trimming cost V 1 base and J 6 bases, with 6 bases left between them. The full variable domain, with the rest looked up from reference TRBV18 and TRBJ2-2, is NAGVMQNPRHLVRRRGQEARLRCSPMKGHSHVYWYRQLPEEGLKFMVYLQKENIIDESGMPKERFSAEFPKEGPSILRIQQVVRGDSAAYFCASSPQGPGELFFGEGSRLTVL.

This clonotype was found many times. J is TRBJ2-3 and V is TRBV28, with 7 bases fitting TRBD2. V shed 6 bases and J 1 base; nucleotides not matched to a gene: 7. The CDR3 totals 15 residues. Germline CDR1 reads MDHEN; CDR2 reads SYDVKM. For the CDR3, the DNA is TGTGCCAGCAGCTCCCCTGGGGGGGGCACAGATACGCAGTATTTT. Amino acid sequence: CASSSPGGGTDTQYF. Full variable domain (outside the CDR3, taken from reference TRBV28 and TRBJ2-3): DVKVTQSSRYLVKRTGEKVFLECVQDMDHENMFWYRQDPGLGLRLIYFSYDVKMKEKGDIPEGYSVSREKKERFSLILESASTNQTSMYLCASSSPGGGTDTQYFGPGTRLTVL.

This clonotype was detected ten times or more. This chain links TRBV11-2 with TRBJ2-1, with no clear D. The CDR3 runs to 12 residues. The V and J ends lost 2 bases and 6 bases respectively, with 5 bases between them. Germline assignment: CDR1 SGHAT and CDR2 FQNNGV. The CDR3 region is CASSLNFNEQFF. The CDR3 DNA follows: TGTGCCAGCAGCTTAAACTTCAATGAGCAGTTCTTC.